What follows are 16 T cell receptor beta chains derived from one specimen sequenced in a study of blood T cell repertoires in COVID-19. TCRdb's table, derived via immunoSEQ multiplex PCR, lists solely in-frame clones and lacks some. The sample holds approximately 170,000 clones, 80% to 90% seen once. The sample was peripheral blood. The origin of the receptors is a man aged 50-59 years with active or convalescent COVID-19.

The gene calls are TRBV5-1 and TRBJ2-1; 12 positions match TRBD2. There are 17 residues in the CDR3. CDR1 and CDR2 (germline): SGHRS, YFSETQ. The J segment lost 3 bases and the V segment lost 4 bases, leaving 8 bases of the junction unmatched. CDR3 nucleotide sequence: TGCGCCAGCAGCCAGGGACTAGCGGGCCTCATCTACAATGAGCAGTTCTTC. It specifies CASSQGLAGLIYNEQFF. Based on the CDR3 plus reference TRBV5-1 and TRBJ2-1, the full variable domain is KAGVTQTPRYLIKTRGQQVTLSCSPISGHRSVSWYQQTPGQGLQFLFEYFSETQRNKGNFPGRFSGRQFSNSRSEMNVSTLELGDSALYLCASSQGLAGLIYNEQFFGPGTRLTVL.

This clone appeared a single time. In nucleotides, the CDR3 is TGTGCCATCCGGGACAGAGAAAATGAAAAACTGTTTTTT. Translated, it gives CAIRDRENEKLFF. The chain combines TRBV10-3 with TRBJ1-4, with 7 nucleotides matching TRBD1. The J segment lost 5 bases and the V segment lost 8 bases, leaving 5 bases of the junction unmatched. The CDR3 contains 13 residues. Germline values: CDR1 ENHRY, CDR2 SYGVKD.

The CDR3 DNA is TGTGCCAGCAGTCCGATTTTCCGGGACAGGGGCTACGAGCAGTACTTC. Protein: CASSPIFRDRGYEQYF. The rearrangement links TRBV27 to TRBJ2-7; 10 bases are shared with TRBD1. CDR3 length: 16 amino acids. Germline loops: CDR1 MNHEY, CDR2 SMNVEV (reference sequence). J lost 3 bases, V lost 5 bases, and 10 bases had no gene match.

This chain links TRBV6-6 with TRBJ1-1; D is uncertain. Germline values: CDR1 MNHNY, CDR2 SVGAGI (reference sequence). The CDR3 has 13 amino acids. The V and J ends lost 7 bases and 3 bases respectively, with 12 bases between them. This chain's CDR3 is CASTRAYHTEAFF. DNA for the CDR3: TGTGCCAGCACGAGGGCCTACCACACTGAAGCTTTCTTT.

This clone turned up a few times. The chain uses TRBV7-2 and TRBJ1-3; TRBD1 agrees at 7 bases. Germline-derived CDR1 and CDR2 are SGHTA and FQGNSA. V trimming: 5 bases; J trimming: 2 bases; junction bases outside the gene matches: 6. The CDR3 is 15 amino acids. The CDR3 loop reads CASSAQGQAGNTIYF. CDR3 in DNA: TGTGCCAGCAGCGCCCAAGGACAGGCTGGAAACACCATATATTTT. Supplemented by reference TRBV7-2 and TRBJ1-3, the full variable domain reads GAGVSQSPSNKVTEKGKDVELRCDPISGHTALYWYRQSLGQGLEFLIYFQGNSAPDKSGLPSDRFSAERTGGSVSTLTIQRTQQEDSAVYLCASSAQGQAGNTIYFGEGSWLTVV.

The chain couples TRBV10-3 to TRBJ2-7; 11 bases are a match to TRBD1. CDR3 length: 16 residues. CDR1 and CDR2 (germline): ENHRY, SYGVKD. The ends lost 9 bases at V and 7 bases at J; junction bases unmatched: 17. For the CDR3, the DNA is TGTGCCATGAGGCCGGGCCCCGGGACAGGGGGGGAAGAGCAGTACTTC. This sequence encodes CAMRPGPGTGGEEQYF.

The chain is built from TRBV14 and TRBJ2-5; D gene uncertain. The CDR3 has 13 residues. The V end lost 0 bases, the J end lost 4 bases, and 6 bases lay between the germline ends. Per germline, CDR1 SGHDN and CDR2 FVKESK. CDR3 amino acids: CASSQDLRETQYF. CDR3 DNA: TGTGCCAGCAGCCAAGATCTTCGAGAGACCCAGTACTTC.

V is TRBV7-2 and J is TRBJ1-3, with D possibly matching TRBD1 (5 bases). Germline CDR1 is SGHTA and CDR2 is FQGNSA. The V end was cut by 1 base, the J end by 2 bases, with 9 bases between. The CDR3 has 15 amino acids. CDR3 sequence (DNA): TGTGCCAGCAGCTTAGTTCCGGGGGCTGGAAACACCATATATTTT. This encodes CASSLVPGAGNTIYF.

This chain connects TRBV19 to TRBJ2-3; 10 bases fit TRBD1. Germline V lookup: CDR1 LNHDA, CDR2 SQIVND (reference sequence). The CDR3 extends over 12 amino acids. The CDR3 nucleotides are TGTGGGACGGGACAGGGGACAGATACGCAGTATTTT. Translating it yields CGTGQGTDTQYF.

The chain employs TRBV7-9 and TRBJ2-7, with TRBD1 matching over 7 bases. V lost 5 bases and J lost 3; bases outside the gene matches: 19. The CDR3 totals 18 residues. CDR1 and CDR2 from the germline V gene are SEHNR and FQNEAQ (reference sequence). CDR3 sequence (DNA): TGTGCCAGCAGCACCCAGACAGGGCCAGGGTCCCTACGCTACGAGCAGTACTTC. Amino acid sequence: CASSTQTGPGSLRYEQYF.

The CDR3 sequence is CASSSQVGEQFF. The CDR3 DNA sequence: TGTGCCAGCAGCAGCCAGGTTGGTGAGCAGTTCTTC. The chain links TRBV7-3 to TRBJ2-1; the D is unclear. Per germline, CDR1 SGHTA and CDR2 FQGTGA. The V and J ends lost 5 bases and 9 bases respectively, with 11 bases between them. The CDR3 length is 12 residues.

The gene calls are TRBV6-5 and TRBJ1-1, with D perhaps matching TRBD1 (5 bases). Germline CDR1 and CDR2: MNHEY and SVGAGI. The CDR3 length is 15 residues. V was shortened by 6 bases and J by 5 bases, with 19 bases between the two germline ends. In DNA, the CDR3 is TGTGCCAGCAGCCCCCTGTACCAGGGAGGGACTGAAGCTTTCTTT. As protein: CASSPLYQGGTEAFF.

The V gene is TRBV6-2 or TRBV6-3, the J gene TRBJ2-1; D unresolved. Germline V CDR1 and CDR2: MNHEY, SVGEGT. V lost 2 bases and J lost 7, with 6 bases in between. The CDR3 runs 12 residues. CDR3 nucleotide sequence: TGTGCCAGCAGTTACGGAGTTAATGAGCAGTTCTTC. Amino acids: CASSYGVNEQFF.

This chain uses TRBV4-2 with TRBJ2-7; the D gene is possibly TRBD2 (5 bases). The length of the CDR3 is 17 residues. Trimming removed 0 bases from V and 0 bases from J, with 15 bases in between. Germline V CDR1 and CDR2: LGHNA, YNFKEQ. The CDR3 is CASSQDLWTEISYEQYF. Here the CDR3 DNA reads TGTGCCAGCAGCCAAGATCTATGGACTGAAATCTCCTACGAGCAGTACTTC.

The chain uses TRBV18 and TRBJ2-7; D perhaps matches TRBD2 (5 bases). Germline V gene lookup returns CDR1 KGHSH and CDR2 LQKENI. The CDR3 is 14 residues long. V lost 1 base, J lost 3 bases, and 10 bases lay in between. Here the CDR3 reads CASSPQQRNYEQYF. CDR3 DNA: TGTGCCAGCTCACCACAACAGCGGAACTACGAGCAGTACTTC.

V is TRBV15 and J is TRBJ1-5; a weak D match, TRBD1 (6 bases). Germline V gene lookup returns CDR1 LNHNV and CDR2 YYDKDF (reference sequence). V was cut by 5 bases and J by 3 bases, with 11 bases left in between. The CDR3 is made up of 14 amino acids. The CDR3 loop is CATSLRQANQPQHF. The CDR3 DNA follows: TGTGCCACCAGCCTACGACAGGCCAATCAGCCCCAGCATTTT. The complete variable domain, with remaining parts taken from reference TRBV15 and TRBJ1-5, reads DAMVIQNPRYQVTQFGKPVTLSCSQTLNHNVMYWYQQKSSQAPKLLFHYYDKDFNNEADTPDNFQSRRPNTSFCFLDIRSPGLGDTAMYLCATSLRQANQPQHFGDGTRLSIL.